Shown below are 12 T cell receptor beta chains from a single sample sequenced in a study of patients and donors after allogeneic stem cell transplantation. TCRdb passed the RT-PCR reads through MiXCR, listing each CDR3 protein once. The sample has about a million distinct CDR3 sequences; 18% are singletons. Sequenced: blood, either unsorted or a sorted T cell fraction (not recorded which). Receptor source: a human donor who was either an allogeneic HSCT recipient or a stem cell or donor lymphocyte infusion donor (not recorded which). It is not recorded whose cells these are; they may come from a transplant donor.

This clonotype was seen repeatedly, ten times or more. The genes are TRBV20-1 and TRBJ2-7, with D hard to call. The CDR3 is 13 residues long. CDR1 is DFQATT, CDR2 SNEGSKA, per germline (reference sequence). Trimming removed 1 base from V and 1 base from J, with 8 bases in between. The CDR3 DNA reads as TGCAGTGCTAGAGGGGGTTTTTCCTACGAGCAGTACTTC. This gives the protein CSARGGFSYEQYF.

CDR3 amino acids: CAITGFKGEQYF. For the CDR3, the DNA is TGTGCCATCACAGGGTTCAAGGGCGAGCAGTACTTC. The rearrangement links TRBV10-3 to TRBJ2-7; possible D gene TRBD1, 5 bases. This CDR3 is built from 12 residues. Between the trimmed V and J ends, which lost 7 bases and 6 bases, there was a span of 13 bases. The V gene's germline CDR1 is ENHRY and CDR2 SYGVKD.

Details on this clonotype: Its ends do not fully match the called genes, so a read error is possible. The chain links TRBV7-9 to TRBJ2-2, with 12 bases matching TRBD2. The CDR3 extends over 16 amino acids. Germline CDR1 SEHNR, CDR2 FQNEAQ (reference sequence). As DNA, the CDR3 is TGTGCCAGCAGCCCCCGGACTAGCGGGAACCCCGGGGAGCTGTTTTTT. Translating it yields CASSPRTSGNPGELFF.

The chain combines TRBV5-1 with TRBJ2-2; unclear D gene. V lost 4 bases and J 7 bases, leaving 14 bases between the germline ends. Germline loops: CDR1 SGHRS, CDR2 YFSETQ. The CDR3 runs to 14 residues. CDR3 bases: TGCGCCAGCAGCCCGCCACCCTTCAACGGGGAGCTGTTTTTT. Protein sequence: CASSPPPFNGELFF.

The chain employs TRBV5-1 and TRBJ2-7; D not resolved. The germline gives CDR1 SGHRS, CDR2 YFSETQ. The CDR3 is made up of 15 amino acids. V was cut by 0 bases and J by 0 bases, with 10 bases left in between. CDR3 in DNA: TGCGCCAGCAGCTTGGAGGCAGCCGCCTCCTACGAGCAGTACTTC. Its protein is CASSLEAAASYEQYF.

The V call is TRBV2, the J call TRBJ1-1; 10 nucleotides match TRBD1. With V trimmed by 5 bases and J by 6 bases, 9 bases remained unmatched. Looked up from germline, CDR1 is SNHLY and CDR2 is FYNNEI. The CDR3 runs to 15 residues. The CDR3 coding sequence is TGTGCCAGCAGTACGGGGGGACAGGGGTGGGCTGAAGCTTTCTTT. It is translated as CASSTGGQGWAEAFF.

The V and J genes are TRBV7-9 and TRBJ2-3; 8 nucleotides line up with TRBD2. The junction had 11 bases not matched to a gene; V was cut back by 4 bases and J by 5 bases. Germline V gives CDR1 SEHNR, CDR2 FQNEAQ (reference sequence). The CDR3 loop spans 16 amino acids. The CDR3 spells CASSSPGLEVGDTQYF. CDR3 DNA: TGTGCCAGCAGCTCTCCGGGACTAGAAGTGGGAGATACGCAGTATTTT.

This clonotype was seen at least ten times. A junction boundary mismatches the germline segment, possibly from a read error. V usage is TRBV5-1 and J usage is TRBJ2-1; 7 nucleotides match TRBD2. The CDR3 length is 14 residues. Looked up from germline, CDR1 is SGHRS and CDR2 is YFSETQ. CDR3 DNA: TGTGCCAGCAGGTTGGCGGGAGTTGGAAATGAGCAGTTCTTC. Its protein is CASRLAGVGNEQFF. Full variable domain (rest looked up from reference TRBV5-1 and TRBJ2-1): KAGVTQTPRYLIKTRGQQVTLSCSPISGHRSVSWYQQTPGQGLQFLFEYFSETQRNKGNFPGRFSGRQFSNSRSEMNVSTLELGDSALYLCASRLAGVGNEQFFGPGTRLTVL.

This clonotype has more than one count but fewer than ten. The CDR3 DNA reads as TGCGCCAGCAGCCAAGACCACCCGACTAGCGGGTTCGCATACGAGCAGTACTTC. As protein: CASSQDHPTSGFAYEQYF. The genes are TRBV4-1 and TRBJ2-7; TRBD2 matches 10 bases. Germline CDR1 MGHRA, CDR2 YSYEKL. Unmatched junction bases numbered 12, after V lost 0 bases and J lost 4 bases. The CDR3 spans 18 residues.

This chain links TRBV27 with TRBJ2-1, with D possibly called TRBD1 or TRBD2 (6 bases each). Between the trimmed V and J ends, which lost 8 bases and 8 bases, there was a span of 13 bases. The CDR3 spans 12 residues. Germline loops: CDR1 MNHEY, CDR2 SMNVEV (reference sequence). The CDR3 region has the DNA TGTGCCAGCGGGGGGCCGATACATGAGCAGTTCTTC. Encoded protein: CASGGPIHEQFF.

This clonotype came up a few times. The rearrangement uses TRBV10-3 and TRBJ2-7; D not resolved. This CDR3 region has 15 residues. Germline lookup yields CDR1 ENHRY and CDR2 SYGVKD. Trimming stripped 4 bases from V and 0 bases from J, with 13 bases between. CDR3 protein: CAISVGQESSYEQYF. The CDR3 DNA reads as TGTGCCATCAGTGTCGGGCAGGAGAGCTCCTACGAGCAGTACTTC.

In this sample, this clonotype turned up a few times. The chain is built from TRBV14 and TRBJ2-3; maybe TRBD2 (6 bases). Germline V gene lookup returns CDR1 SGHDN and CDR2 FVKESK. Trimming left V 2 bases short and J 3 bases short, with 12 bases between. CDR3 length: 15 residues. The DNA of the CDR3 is TGTGCCAGCAGCCAATTAGGGGCGGGGACAGATACGCAGTATTTT. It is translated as CASSQLGAGTDTQYF.